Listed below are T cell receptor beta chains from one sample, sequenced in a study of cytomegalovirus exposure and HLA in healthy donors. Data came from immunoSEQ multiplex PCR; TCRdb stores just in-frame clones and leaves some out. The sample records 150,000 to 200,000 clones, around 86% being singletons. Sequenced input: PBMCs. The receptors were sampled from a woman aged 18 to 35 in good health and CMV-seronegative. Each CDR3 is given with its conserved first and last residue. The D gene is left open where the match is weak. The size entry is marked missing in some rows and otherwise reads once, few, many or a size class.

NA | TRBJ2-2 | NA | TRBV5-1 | TGCGCCAGCAGCCCGGACTCTTACACCGGGGAGCTGTTTTTT | CASSPDSYTGELFF
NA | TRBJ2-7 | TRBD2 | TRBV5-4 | TGTGCCAGCAGCTTTTTAGCGGGAGGAGACTACGAGCAGTACTTC | CASSFLAGGDYEQYF
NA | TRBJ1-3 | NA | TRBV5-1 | TGCGCCAGCAGCTCGGGCAGGGATAATTCGTGGATTGGAAACACCATATATTTT | CASSSGRDNSWIGNTIYF
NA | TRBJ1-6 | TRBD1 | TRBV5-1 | TGCGCCAGCAGCCCCCGGGACAGTGGGAATTCACCCCTCCACTTT | CASSPRDSGNSPLHF
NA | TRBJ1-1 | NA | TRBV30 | TGTGCCTGGGAATGGAGTCTCGTTGGACAACATGAAGCTTTCTTT | CAWEWSLVGQHEAFF
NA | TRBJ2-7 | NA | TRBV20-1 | TGCAGTGCACACCAGTCCTACGAGCAGTACTTC | CSAHQSYEQYF
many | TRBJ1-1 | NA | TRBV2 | TGTGCCAGCAGTCACCCGCGGGGGGTAAACACTGAAGCTTTCTTT | CASSHPRGVNTEAFF
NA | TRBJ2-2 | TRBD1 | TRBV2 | TGTGCCAGCAGTGAAGAGGGACAGGGTAACCCCGGGGAGCTGTTTTTT | CASSEEGQGNPGELFF
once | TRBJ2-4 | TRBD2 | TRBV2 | TGTGCCAGCAGTGAAGGGCAAGGGACTAGTTTC | CASSEGQGTSF
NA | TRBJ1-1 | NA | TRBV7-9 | TGTGCCAGCAGCCCATATTTGGGGGGAACGGGCACTGAAGCTTTCTTT | CASSPYLGGTGTEAFF
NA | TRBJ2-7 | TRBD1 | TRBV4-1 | TGCGCCAGCAGCCAACCAAGGGACAGCCCCTACGAGCAGTACTTC | CASSQPRDSPYEQYF
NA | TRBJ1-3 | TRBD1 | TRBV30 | TGTGCCTGCACAGGGGAGTTATCTGGAAACACCATATATTTT | CACTGELSGNTIYF
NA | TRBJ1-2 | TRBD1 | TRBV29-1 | TGCAGCGTAGAAGACAGGGGTGACTATGGCTACACCTTC | CSVEDRGDYGYTF
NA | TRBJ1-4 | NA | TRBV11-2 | TGTGCCAGCAGCTTAGGTCTCCAGGGGAGGGGGGAAAAACTGTTTTTT | CASSLGLQGRGEKLFF
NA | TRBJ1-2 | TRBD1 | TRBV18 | TGTGCCAGCTCACCACCGGGCAGGGGGCCGAATGGCTACACCTTC | CASSPPGRGPNGYTF
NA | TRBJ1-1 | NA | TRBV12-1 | TGTGCCAGCAGCCAACCCACACGACGGGTGAACACTGAAGCTTTCTTT | CASSQPTRRVNTEAFF
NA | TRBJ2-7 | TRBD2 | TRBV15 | TGTGCCACCAGCAGAGATCCGAGCGGGAGGGCCTACGAGCAGTACTTC | CATSRDPSGRAYEQYF
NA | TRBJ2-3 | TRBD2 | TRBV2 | TGTGCCAGCTGGGGAACTAGCGGGGGGTCGAGGGATACGCAGTATTTT | CASWGTSGGSRDTQYF
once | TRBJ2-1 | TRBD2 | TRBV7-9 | TGTGCCAGCAGCCGAGCGGGAGGTCCGTACAATGAGCAGTTCTTC | CASSRAGGPYNEQFF
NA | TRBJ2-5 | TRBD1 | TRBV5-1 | TGCGCCAGCAGCTTGGCCGGGACAGTCCAAGAGACCCAGTACTTC | CASSLAGTVQETQYF
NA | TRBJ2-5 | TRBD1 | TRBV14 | TGTGCCAGCAGCCAAGTCTGGGACAGGCTTGGAGAGACCCAGTACTTC | CASSQVWDRLGETQYF
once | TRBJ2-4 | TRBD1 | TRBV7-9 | TGTGCCAGCAGCCCGGGGACAGGCTTTACCAAAAACATTCAGTACTTC | CASSPGTGFTKNIQYF
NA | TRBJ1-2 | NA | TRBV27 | TGTGCCAGCAGTTTATCGAGCTACTATGGCTACACCTTC | CASSLSSYYGYTF
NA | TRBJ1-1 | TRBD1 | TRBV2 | TGTGCCAGCTACGGACAGGGGACTAGGACTGAAGCTTTCTTT | CASYGQGTRTEAFF
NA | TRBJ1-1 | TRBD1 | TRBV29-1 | TGCAGCGTTGCGGGGACAGGGGGTATGAACACTGAAGCTTTCTTT | CSVAGTGGMNTEAFF
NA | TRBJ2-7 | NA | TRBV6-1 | TGTGCCAGCAGTGTGTCAGGGGAGGGCTACGAGCAGTACTTC | CASSVSGEGYEQYF
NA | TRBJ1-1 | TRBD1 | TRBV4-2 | TGTGCCAGCACCACGGACAGGTTCAACACTGAAGCTTTCTTT | CASTTDRFNTEAFF
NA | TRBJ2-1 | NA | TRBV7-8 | TGTGCCAGCAGCTCGGGAGCGATCCGGTTGGGCAATGAGCAGTTCTTC | CASSSGAIRLGNEQFF
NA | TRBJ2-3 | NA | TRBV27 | TGTGCCAGCAGTTTATTCCGGGGTACAGATACGCAGTATTTT | CASSLFRGTDTQYF
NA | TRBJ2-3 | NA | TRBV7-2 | TGTGCCAGCGGTGCGGGCGGGGGCACAGATACGCAGTATTTT | CASGAGGGTDTQYF
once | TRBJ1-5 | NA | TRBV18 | TGTGCCAGCTCACGGGACACCAATCAGCCCCAGCATTTT | CASSRDTNQPQHF
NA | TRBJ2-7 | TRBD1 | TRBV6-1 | TGTGCCAGCAGTGAATGGGGACAGAAAACCTACGAGCAGTACTTC | CASSEWGQKTYEQYF
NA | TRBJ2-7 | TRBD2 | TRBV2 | TGTGCCAGCAGTCAACCTAGCGGGGGGTTACCCTACGAGCAGTACTTC | CASSQPSGGLPYEQYF
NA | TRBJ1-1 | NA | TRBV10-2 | TGCGCCAGCAGTGAATTCGCACTCGGGAACACTGAAGCTTTCTTT | CASSEFALGNTEAFF
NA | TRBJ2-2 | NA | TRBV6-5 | TGTGCCAGCACCGACCTCCGGGCGAACACCGGGGAGCTGTTTTTT | CASTDLRANTGELFF
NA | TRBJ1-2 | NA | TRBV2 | TGTGCCAGCGGGATTCTGACAGGTTTAAAGGGCTACACCTTC | CASGILTGLKGYTF
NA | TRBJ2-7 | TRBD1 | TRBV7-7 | TGTGCCAGCAGCATGGGACAGGGGGCCCGGTACGAGCAGTACTTC | CASSMGQGARYEQYF
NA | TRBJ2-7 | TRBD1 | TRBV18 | TGTGCCAGCTCACACTCGACAGGGGGCGACTACGAGCAGTACTTC | CASSHSTGGDYEQYF
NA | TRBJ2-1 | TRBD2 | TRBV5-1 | TGCGCCAGCAGCCAGACTAGCGGGAGGGAGAATGAGCAGTTCTTC | CASSQTSGRENEQFF
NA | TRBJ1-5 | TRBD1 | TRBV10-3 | TGTGCCACGGCCTTCGGACAGGAGAATCAGCCCCAGCATTTT | CATAFGQENQPQHF
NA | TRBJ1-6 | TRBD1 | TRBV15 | TGTGCCACCAGCAGGACAGGGCTCGGTTCACCCCTCCACTTT | CATSRTGLGSPLHF
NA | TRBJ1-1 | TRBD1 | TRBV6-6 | TGTGCCAGCGGAAGACAGGGGAGTCTTTCTGAAGCTTTCTTT | CASGRQGSLSEAFF
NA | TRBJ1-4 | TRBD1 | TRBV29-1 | TGCAGCGTCACTACAGGGGCAGCTAATGAAAAACTGTTTTTT | CSVTTGAANEKLFF
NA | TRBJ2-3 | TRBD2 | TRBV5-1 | TGCGCCAGCAGCTTACCCCGGGGCGGGAGAGCCACAGATACGCAGTATTTT | CASSLPRGGRATDTQYF
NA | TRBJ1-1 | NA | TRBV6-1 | TGTGCCAGCAGTTTAGGACAGTCTGAAGCTTTCTTT | CASSLGQSEAFF
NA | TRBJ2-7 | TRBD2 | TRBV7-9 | TGTGCCAGCAGCTCATCCTGGACTAGCGAAAACTCCTACGAGCAGTACTTC | CASSSSWTSENSYEQYF
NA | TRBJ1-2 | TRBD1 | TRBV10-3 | TGTGCCATCAGTGAGTCGGGACAGTTTAACTATGGCTACACCTTC | CAISESGQFNYGYTF
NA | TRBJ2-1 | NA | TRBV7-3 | TGTGCCAGCAGCCCCGCCCGCGGGAATTTTAGCTCCTACAATGAGCAGTTCTTC | CASSPARGNFSSYNEQFF
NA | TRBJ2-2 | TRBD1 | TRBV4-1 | TGCGCCAGCAGCCCTCGACAGGGGGCGGACGGGGAGCTGTTTTTT | CASSPRQGADGELFF
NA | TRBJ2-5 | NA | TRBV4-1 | TGCGCCAGCAGCCAAGATAACTGGCAAGAGACCCAGTACTTC | CASSQDNWQETQYF
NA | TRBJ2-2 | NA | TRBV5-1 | TGCGCCAGCAGCTGGCTAGGGGACACCGGGGAGCTGTTTTTT | CASSWLGDTGELFF
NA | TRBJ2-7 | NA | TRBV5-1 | TGCGCCAGCAGCTTGGCGCCAGGGGGGCCCTACGAGCAGTACTTC | CASSLAPGGPYEQYF
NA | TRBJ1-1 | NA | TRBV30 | TGTGCCTCGTCCTCGGACACTGAAGCTTTCTTT | CASSSDTEAFF
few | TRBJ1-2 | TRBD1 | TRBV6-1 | TGTGCCAGCCAAACCGGGACAGGGTATGGCTACACCTTC | CASQTGTGYGYTF